This T cell receptor (beta chain) is from a study of blood T cell repertoires in COVID-19. Across the study: Samples of COVID-19 (acute and convalescent) were obtained from the United States, Italy and Spain. T cells, B-cell-depleted T cells, or PBMCs supplied cDNA or gDNA.

V shed 3 bases and J 8 bases; nucleotides not matched to a gene: 11. In germline, CDR1 is MDHEN, CDR2 SYDVKM. This CDR3 has 16 amino acids. Study processing details: The assay estimated nucleated cells by amplifying reference gene primers. The assay was immunoSEQ multiplex PCR, and TCRdb's table has in-frame clones only and misses some. That table furnishes V, J and clone size, whereas the DNA furnished D and trimming. Of about 140,000 clones listed, roughly 80% are singletons. Sample: peripheral blood. The source is a human donor in a cohort sampled during active COVID-19. This chain links TRBV28 with TRBJ1-4; 8 positions agree with TRBD1. CDR3 nucleotides: TGTGCCAGCAGTTTGACACCGGGACAGGAGGGGGAAAAACTGTTTTTT. Protein: CASSLTPGQEGEKLFF.